This T cell receptor (beta chain) derives from a study of blood T cell repertoires in COVID-19. Sequencing used immunoSEQ multiplex PCR; TCRdb keeps in-frame clones, though not all of them. The sample has roughly 340,000 clones; 87% are singletons. Germline CDR1 GTSNPN, CDR2 SVGIG (reference sequence). Trimming cost V 4 bases and J 8 bases; bases outside gene matches: 14. This CDR3 has 16 amino acids. The sample was peripheral blood. The sequence was collected from a woman aged 45-65 years with COVID-19, enrolled during active disease. The V gene is TRBV30, the J gene TRBJ1-4; 9 nucleotides agree with TRBD1. The CDR3 region has the DNA TGTGCCTGGAAGGGGACAGGGAGATCTTTCGGGGAAAAACTGTTTTTT. Its translation: CAWKGTGRSFGEKLFF.